This T cell receptor beta chain is drawn from a study of cytomegalovirus exposure and HLA in healthy donors. Overall study: It was reported in a later analysis that the same platform had been used for the approximately 120 validation repertoires as for the 666 first-cohort repertoires.

This CDR3 is built from 14 residues. Germline V gene lookup returns CDR1 SGHAT and CDR2 FQNNGV. The ends were cut back, 1 base at V and 0 bases at J, with 7 bases in the middle. Here immunoSEQ multiplex PCR was the method, and the copy in TCRdb shows in-frame clones only, minus some. The table shows 90,000 to 130,000 clones, with more than 75% occurring only once. The donors were members of the validation cohort comprising 100 to 150 subjects, separate from the approximately 670-subject first cohort. The specimen sequenced was PBMCs. V gene TRBV11-2 combines with J gene TRBJ2-7; no definite D call. This sequence originates from a woman aged 30 to 39 in good health and CMV-seropositive. The CDR3 protein is CASSLGPSSYEQYF. CDR3 coding DNA: TGTGCCAGCAGCTTAGGTCCCAGCTCCTACGAGCAGTACTTC. Full variable domain (rest looked up from reference TRBV11-2 and TRBJ2-7): EAGVAQSPRYKIIEKRQSVAFWCNPISGHATLYWYQQILGQGPKLLIQFQNNGVVDDSQLPKDRFSAERLKGVDSTLKIQPAKLEDSAVYLCASSLGPSSYEQYFGPGTRLTVT.